The present T cell receptor (beta chain) was sequenced within a study of blood T cell repertoires in COVID-19. Study summary: Samples taken during acute and convalescent COVID-19 were collected in the United States, Italy and Spain. T cells, B-cell-depleted T cells, or PBMCs provided the cDNA or gDNA that served as material.

This CDR3 is 13 amino acids long. V was trimmed by 4 bases and J by 5 bases, leaving 11 bases between them. CDR1 KGHSH and CDR2 LQKENI come from the germline V gene. In the study's own analysis: Estimated nucleated cell counts came from reference gene primer amplification. This table comes from immunoSEQ multiplex PCR, and its TCRdb copy is limited to in-frame clones, with some not included. That table supplies the V and J calls and clone size; D and trimming were determined from the DNA. The sample lists about 200,000 clones, just under 80% seen once, with 2.5% to 3.5% in the top ten. Sequencing was performed on peripheral blood. This chain joins TRBV18 and TRBJ1-1; weak D call: TRBD1 (6 bases). This clonotype was sampled from an elderly woman with active or convalescent COVID-19. The CDR3 DNA sequence: TGTGCCAGCTCACTAAAACAGGGAACTGAAGCTTTCTTT. Translating gives CASSLKQGTEAFF.